This T cell receptor beta chain was identified during a study of cytomegalovirus exposure and HLA in healthy donors. This CDR3 region has 17 residues. Germline V gene data show CDR1 as SNHLY and CDR2 as FYNNEI. V lost 2 bases and J lost 2; bases outside the gene matches: 10. TCRdb keeps only in-frame clones here, not all; method: immunoSEQ multiplex PCR. The sample holds 110,000 to 150,000 clones; about 94% are singletons and the top ten take over 1.5%. A 120-subject validation cohort, separate from the approximately 690-subject first cohort, supplied the donors. Comment on this clone: Its antigen is still unknown.

Overall study findings and caveats: The authors listed approximately 160 TCR beta chains as cytomegalovirus-associated. It was reportedly the case that the classifier diagnosed cytomegalovirus status with high specificity and sensitivity.

The V call is TRBV2, the J call TRBJ2-7; TRBD1 matches at 9 bases. Sequenced sample: PBMCs. This receptor was taken from a man aged 18 to 30 in good health and CMV-seropositive. In nucleotides, the CDR3 is TGTGCCAGCAGTGAAACTCGACAGGGGGAAAAGACCTACGAGCAGTACTTC. It specifies CASSETRQGEKTYEQYF.